Presented here are 17 T cell receptor beta chains from one specimen sequenced in a study of cytomegalovirus exposure and HLA in healthy donors. The PCR made use of 60 Vbeta and 13 Jbeta primers. Clones were read by immunoSEQ multiplex PCR, and TCRdb kept only the in-frame ones, dropping some. Of approximately 100,000 clones listed, just under 70% are singletons. The sequenced material came from PBMCs. The receptors here all came from a woman aged 70-85 years in good health and CMV-seropositive.

The chain joins TRBV7-9 to TRBJ2-1, with D perhaps TRBD2 (7 bases). This CDR3 contains 13 residues. Germline V CDR1 and CDR2: SEHNR, FQNEAQ (reference sequence). Trimming removed 5 bases at V and 9 bases at J, with 14 bases between. The CDR3 bases are TGTGCCAGCAGCCCCGTCGGGGGGCGTGAGCAGTTCTTC. Translation gives CASSPVGGREQFF.

The genes are TRBV9 and TRBJ2-5; weak D call: TRBD2 (6 bases). This CDR3 has 15 residues. Germline V gene sequence: CDR1 SGDLS, CDR2 YYNGEE. With 0 bases removed from V and 4 bases from J, the gap between germline ends came to 13 bases. The CDR3 is CASSVVAGIGETQYF. CDR3 sequence (DNA): TGTGCCAGCAGCGTAGTCGCGGGGATAGGAGAGACCCAGTACTTC.

This rearrangement joins TRBV11-2 to TRBJ1-1; perhaps TRBD1 as D (5 bases). Per the germline V gene, CDR1 is SGHAT and CDR2 is FQNNGV. The CDR3 sequence is 15 residues long. V lost 2 bases to trimming and J lost 4 bases, with 14 bases between them. CDR3 DNA: TGTGCCAGCAGCTTAAGCGACAGTCTTGGCACTGAAGCTTTCTTT. Protein: CASSLSDSLGTEAFF.

V gene TRBV7-9 combines with J gene TRBJ1-6, with TRBD1 identical over 9 bases. The junction had 5 bases not matched to a gene; V was cut back by 4 bases and J by 7 bases. This CDR3 contains 15 residues. CDR1 is SEHNR and CDR2 is FQNEAQ in the germline V gene (reference sequence). The CDR3 DNA follows: TGTGCCAGCAGCTGGGGACAGGGACAGAATTCACCCCTCCACTTT. As protein: CASSWGQGQNSPLHF.

The J gene is TRBJ1-1, the V gene TRBV6-1, with a weak D call TRBD1 (6 bases). The CDR3 length is 14 residues. Trimming removed 1 base from V and 0 bases from J, with 6 bases in between. Germline-derived CDR1 and CDR2 are MNHNS and SASEGT. CDR3 sequence reads: CASSEGGLNTEAFF. The CDR3 nucleotides are TGTGCCAGCAGTGAAGGGGGGCTGAACACTGAAGCTTTCTTT.

The genes are TRBV4-1 and TRBJ2-2, with D unclear. V was cut by 0 bases and J by 5 bases, with 4 bases left in between. This CDR3 region has 13 residues. CDR1 is MGHRA and CDR2 is YSYEKL in the germline V gene. CDR3 sequence: CASSQDLTGELFF. The CDR3 bases are TGCGCCAGCAGCCAAGACTTGACCGGGGAGCTGTTTTTT.

This clone turned up a few times. The chain uses TRBV9 and TRBJ1-1; TRBD1 aligns across 8 bases. After removal of 3 bases from V and 1 base from J, the junction contained 2 bases not matched to a gene. The germline V gene encodes CDR1 SGDLS and CDR2 YYNGEE. This CDR3 comprises 14 residues. CDR3 nucleotide sequence: TGTGCCAGCAGCGCCGGGACAGGGAACACTGAAGCTTTCTTT. This sequence encodes CASSAGTGNTEAFF.

This chain links TRBV30 with TRBJ1-3, with a possible D match to TRBD1 (6 bases). Germline V gene lookup returns CDR1 GTSNPN and CDR2 SVGIG (reference sequence). The germline V and J ends were trimmed by 6 bases and 3 bases, with 15 bases remaining between them. The CDR3 covers 14 residues. The CDR3, as DNA: TGTGCCTGTCCGGGACAACCGATTGGAAACACCATATATTTT. It yields the protein CACPGQPIGNTIYF.

The V call is TRBV5-1, the J call TRBJ2-1, with 8 bases aligning to TRBD1. CDR1 and CDR2 (germline): SGHRS, YFSETQ. The CDR3 extends over 15 amino acids. The V segment lost 3 bases and the J segment 5 bases; nucleotides outside the gene matches: 7. The CDR3 nucleotides are TGCGCCAGCAGCTCCTCCGGGACAGGACACAATGAGCAGTTCTTC. This codes for CASSSSGTGHNEQFF.

The rearrangement joins TRBV7-2 to TRBJ1-2; D call uncertain. CDR3 length equals 15 residues. Germline CDR1 and CDR2: SGHTA and FQGNSA. The V end was cut by 5 bases, the J end by 0 bases, with 13 bases between. The CDR3 spells CASSLSPQTNYGYTF. The CDR3, as DNA: TGTGCCAGCAGCCTGAGTCCACAGACTAACTATGGCTACACCTTC.

J is TRBJ1-1 and V is TRBV5-1; no firm D call. The germline V and J ends were trimmed by 4 bases and 0 bases, with 7 bases remaining between them. The CDR3 covers 13 residues. CDR1 is SGHRS, CDR2 YFSETQ, per germline. In nucleotides, the CDR3 is TGCGCCAGCAGCGCCTCGGTGAACACTGAAGCTTTCTTT. This encodes CASSASVNTEAFF. The full variable domain, with the rest looked up from reference TRBV5-1 and TRBJ1-1, is KAGVTQTPRYLIKTRGQQVTLSCSPISGHRSVSWYQQTPGQGLQFLFEYFSETQRNKGNFPGRFSGRQFSNSRSEMNVSTLELGDSALYLCASSASVNTEAFFGQGTRLTVV.

Note on this clone: Compared with germline, one end of the junction differs, possibly owing to a read error. The genes are TRBV4-1 and TRBJ2-7; 9 nucleotides align to TRBD1. Germline CDR1 MGHRA, CDR2 YSYEKL. The CDR3 has 17 amino acids. This chain's CDR3 is CASGHLPRTGEIYEQYF. The DNA of the CDR3 is TGCGCCAGCGGCCACCTCCCTAGGACAGGGGAAATCTACGAGCAGTACTTC.

The gene calls are TRBV29-1 and TRBJ1-2; 7 bases agree with TRBD1. Germline values: CDR1 SQVTM, CDR2 ANQGSEA. Trimming removed 7 bases from V and 8 bases from J; junction bases left unmatched: 13. CDR3 length: 13 amino acids. For the CDR3, the DNA is TGCAGCGCTCTCTGGCAAACAGGGGCCGGCTACACCTTC. It is translated as CSALWQTGAGYTF.

V and J are TRBV4-2 and TRBJ1-2, with 8 bases that match TRBD1. Germline trimming cut 1 base from V and 5 bases from J; bases unmatched to any gene: 6. The CDR3 runs 15 residues. The germline CDR1 and CDR2 sequences are LGHNA and YNFKEQ. The CDR3 loop is CASSQVAGGVYGYTF. The CDR3 nucleotides read TGTGCCAGCAGCCAAGTGGCAGGGGGCGTTTATGGCTACACCTTC.

The rearrangement uses TRBV6-5 and TRBJ1-2; perhaps TRBD1 as D (5 bases). The CDR3 totals 12 residues. V was clipped by 4 bases and J by 5 bases, with 8 bases between them. In germline, CDR1 is MNHEY, CDR2 SVGAGI. The CDR3 sequence: CASSSGNYGYTF. The CDR3 DNA is TGTGCCAGCAGTTCAGGGAATTATGGCTACACCTTC.

The rearrangement links TRBV7-3 to TRBJ2-5; 10 bases align to TRBD2. The germline gives CDR1 SGHTA, CDR2 FQGTGA. The CDR3 loop spans 15 amino acids. Trimming cost V 5 bases and J 8 bases; bases outside gene matches: 11. CDR3 sequence reads: CASSAHPGLAPTQYF. The CDR3 DNA reads as TGTGCCAGCAGCGCCCATCCGGGACTAGCGCCCACCCAGTACTTC.

V usage is TRBV6-6 and J usage is TRBJ1-5; D is ambiguous. Trimming took off 6 bases at V and 7 bases at J, with 13 bases between the two ends. CDR1 and CDR2 (germline): MNHNY, SVGAGI (reference sequence). CDR3 length equals 13 residues. CDR3 bases: TGTGCCAGCAGATTCACCCCACTCCAGCCCCAGCATTTT. Translating gives CASRFTPLQPQHF.